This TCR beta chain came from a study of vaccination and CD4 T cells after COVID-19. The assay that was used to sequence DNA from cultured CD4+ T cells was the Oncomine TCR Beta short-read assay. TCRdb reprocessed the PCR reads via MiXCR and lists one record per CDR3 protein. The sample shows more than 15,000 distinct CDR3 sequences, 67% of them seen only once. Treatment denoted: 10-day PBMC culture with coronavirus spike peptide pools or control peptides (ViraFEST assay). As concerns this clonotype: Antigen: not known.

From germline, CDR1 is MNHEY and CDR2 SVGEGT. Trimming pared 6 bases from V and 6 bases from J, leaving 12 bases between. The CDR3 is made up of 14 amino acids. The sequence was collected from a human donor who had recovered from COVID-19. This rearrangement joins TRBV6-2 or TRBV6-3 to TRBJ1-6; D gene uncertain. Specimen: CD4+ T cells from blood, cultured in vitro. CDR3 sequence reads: CASRNGRFNSPLHF. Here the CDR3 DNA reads TGTGCCAGCAGAAACGGACGGTTTAATTCACCCCTCCACTTT.